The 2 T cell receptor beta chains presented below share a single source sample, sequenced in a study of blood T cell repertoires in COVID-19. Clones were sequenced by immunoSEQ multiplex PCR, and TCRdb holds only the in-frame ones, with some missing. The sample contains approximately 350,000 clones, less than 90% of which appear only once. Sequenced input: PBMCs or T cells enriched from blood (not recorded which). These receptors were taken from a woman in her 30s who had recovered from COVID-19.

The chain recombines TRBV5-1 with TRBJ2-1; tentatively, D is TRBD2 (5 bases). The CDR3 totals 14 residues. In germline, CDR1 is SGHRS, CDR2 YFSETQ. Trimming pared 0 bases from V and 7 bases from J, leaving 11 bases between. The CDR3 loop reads CASSLGERSNEQFF. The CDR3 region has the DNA TGCGCCAGCAGCTTGGGGGAGCGGTCGAATGAGCAGTTCTTC.

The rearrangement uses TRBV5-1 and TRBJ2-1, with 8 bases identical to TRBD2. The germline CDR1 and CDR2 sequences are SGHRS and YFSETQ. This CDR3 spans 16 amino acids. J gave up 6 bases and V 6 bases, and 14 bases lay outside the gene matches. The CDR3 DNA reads TGCGCCAGCAACCCCCTACCGGGACTAGGGGGCAATGAGCAGTTCTTC. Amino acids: CASNPLPGLGGNEQFF.